The 25 T cell receptor beta chains presented below share a single source sample, sequenced in a study of T cell repertoires in cytomegalovirus infection. TCRdb redid the calling of the reads with MiXCR, one entry per CDR3 protein. The sample carries about 920,000 distinct CDR3 sequences, more than 25% recorded once. These receptors lack a known antigen. The starting material was cultured CD8+ T cells from PBMCs, obtained from culture after CMV antigen stimulation. All receptors derive from a human donor in good health (CMV status not recorded). Some clones in this sample may be carry-over from other donors' samples.

This clonotype was picked up many times. This sequence joins TRBV12-3 or TRBV12-4 and TRBJ1-5, with D maybe TRBD1 (5 bases). The CDR3 contains 19 residues. The V and J ends lost 5 bases and 2 bases respectively, with 25 bases between them. This CDR3 is CASSRGSGPAWGGNQPQHF. The CDR3 nucleotides read TGTGCCAGCAGTAGGGGCTCAGGGCCGGCCTGGGGGGGCAATCAGCCCCAGCATTTT.

This clonotype was seen a handful of times. The V gene is TRBV9, the J gene TRBJ2-7; the D gene is possibly TRBD2 (7 bases). The CDR3 extends over 15 amino acids. Germline V CDR1 and CDR2: SGDLS, YYNGEE. With 0 bases removed from V and 5 bases from J, the gap between germline ends came to 15 bases. DNA for the CDR3: TGTGCCAGCAGCGTAGCTCAAGGGGGGGCCAACGAGCAGTACTTC. It specifies CASSVAQGGANEQYF.

This clonotype was observed many times. The rearrangement joins TRBV12-3 or TRBV12-4 to TRBJ2-7; weak D call: TRBD1 (5 bases). V was clipped by 6 bases and J by 5 bases, with 11 bases between them. The CDR3 is 12 amino acids. The CDR3 DNA reads TGTGCCAGCAGCCTATTGGGGCACGAGCAGTACTTC. It encodes CASSLLGHEQYF.

CDR3 in amino acids: CASSLMGQSYEQYV. The CDR3 coding sequence is TGTGCCAGCAGCTTAATGGGCCAGTCCTACGAGCAGTACGTC. The rearrangement uses TRBV7-6 and TRBJ2-7; D gene unclear. The germline V and J ends were trimmed by 2 bases and 1 base, with 9 bases remaining between them. CDR1 SGHVS and CDR2 FNYEAQ come from the germline V gene. This CDR3 is 14 amino acids long.

V is TRBV14 and J is TRBJ1-1; D perhaps matches TRBD1 (5 bases). Trimming cost V 0 bases and J 1 base, with 27 bases left between them. The CDR3 length is 21 residues. Looked up from germline, CDR1 is SGHDN and CDR2 is FVKESK. The CDR3 DNA follows: TGTGCCAGCAGCCAAGAATGGCCTCTACGCGGGGGGTACCTGCCGAACACTGAAGCTTTCTTT. It translates to CASSQEWPLRGGYLPNTEAFF.

J is TRBJ2-1 and V is TRBV23-1; 10 nucleotides align to TRBD1. TRBV23-1 carries the ORF label, with uncertain function. The CDR3 totals 16 residues. The J segment lost 9 bases and the V segment lost 0 bases, leaving 8 bases of the junction unmatched. The CDR3 sequence is CASSQSSGTGVCEQFF. The DNA for the CDR3 is TGCGCCAGCAGTCAATCGTCGGGGACAGGGGTGTGTGAGCAGTTCTTC.

This rearrangement joins TRBV24-1 to TRBJ2-7, with D perhaps TRBD2 (6 bases). CDR3 length: 16 amino acids. V shed 3 bases and J shed 2 bases, with 16 bases lying between them. CDR1 is KGHDR and CDR2 is SFDVKD in the germline V gene. The CDR3 here is CATSDDLWGRTYEQYF. The CDR3 bases are TGTGCCACCAGTGATGACCTTTGGGGGAGGACCTACGAGCAGTACTTC.

This clonotype was counted between two and nine times. The chain employs TRBV24-1 and TRBJ1-1; no clear D gene. There are 13 residues in the CDR3. Trimming left V 4 bases short and J 1 base short, with 6 bases between. Germline V CDR1 and CDR2: KGHDR, SFDVKD. CDR3 sequence reads: CATSEGPNTEAFF. CDR3 coding DNA: TGTGCCACCAGTGAAGGACCGAACACTGAAGCTTTCTTT.

This clonotype has just a few counts. This chain uses TRBV7-8 with TRBJ1-6; D remains ambiguous. CDR3 length equals 15 residues. Germline loops: CDR1 SGHVS, CDR2 FQNEAQ. With 1 base removed from V and 5 bases from J, the gap between germline ends came to 9 bases. DNA for the CDR3: TGTGCCAGCAGCTTAGTCCCGGAAAATAATTCACCCCTCCACTTT. Encoded protein: CASSLVPENNSPLHF.

This clonotype was recorded a few times. This chain connects TRBV9 to TRBJ1-3; a weak D match, TRBD1 (5 bases). V was shortened by 2 bases and J by 4 bases, with 13 bases between the two germline ends. CDR1 and CDR2 (germline): SGDLS, YYNGEE. The CDR3 has 15 amino acids. The CDR3 reads CASSVRQGSGNTIYF. The CDR3 DNA is TGTGCCAGCAGCGTCCGGCAGGGCTCGGGAAACACCATATATTTT.

The genes are TRBV11-1 and TRBJ1-4; D gene ambiguous. Germline V gene lookup returns CDR1 SGHAT and CDR2 FQDESV (reference sequence). This CDR3 region has 14 residues. Trimming removed 4 bases at V and 7 bases at J, with 13 bases between. The CDR3, as DNA: TGTGCCAGCAGCTGGGGAAAGGGAGGTGAAAAACTGTTTTTT. It is translated as CASSWGKGGEKLFF. The variable domain in full, completed from reference TRBV11-1 and TRBJ1-4, reads EAEVAQSPRYKITEKSQAVAFWCDPISGHATLYWYRQILGQGPELLVQFQDESVVDDSQLPKDRFSAERLKGVDSTLKIQPAELGDSAMYLCASSWGKGGEKLFFGSGTQLSVL.

There are a few counts of this clonotype. This chain joins TRBV20-1 and TRBJ1-1; D gene unclear. V was cut by 0 bases and J by 3 bases, with 11 bases left in between. CDR3 length: 14 amino acids. CDR1 DFQATT and CDR2 SNEGSKA come from the germline V gene (reference sequence). As DNA, the CDR3 is TGCAGTGCTAGAGATAGGGAGGGCTACACTGAAGCTTTCTTT. This encodes CSARDREGYTEAFF.

This clonotype has just a few counts. V gene TRBV28 combines with J gene TRBJ1-2; D unclear. The CDR3 covers 18 residues. The V gene lost 3 bases and the J gene lost 7 bases, with 27 bases spanning the gap. Germline CDR1 and CDR2: MDHEN and SYDVKM. The DNA of the CDR3 is TGTGCCAGCAGTTTTCTTCTAAGAGGGTCGAGTTATTATGGTGGCTACACCTTC. This encodes CASSFLLRGSSYYGGYTF.

This clonotype was observed at least ten times. J is TRBJ2-5 and V is TRBV7-6, with TRBD2 matching over 8 bases. CDR1 SGHVS and CDR2 FNYEAQ come from the germline V gene. The CDR3 loop spans 17 amino acids. Unmatched junction bases numbered 15, after V lost 5 bases and J lost 4 bases. CDR3 amino acids: CASSPVVAGLPGETQYF. CDR3 sequence (DNA): TGTGCCAGCAGCCCAGTGGTAGCGGGGCTCCCCGGAGAGACCCAGTACTTC.

Comment on this clonotype: Being one base from a much bigger clone, this may be a read error. J is TRBJ2-6 and V is TRBV7-2, with D unresolved. CDR1 is SGHTA, CDR2 FQGNSA, per germline. CDR3 length: 15 amino acids. The CDR3 bases are TGTGCCAGCAGCTTGTCTTCCTCTGGGACCAACGTCCTGACTTTC. Encoded protein: CASSLSSSGTNVLTF.

This clonotype was recorded a few times. The rearrangement uses TRBV6-1 and TRBJ1-5; D remains unclear. Trimming removed 0 bases at V and 1 base at J, with 10 bases between. The germline CDR1 and CDR2 sequences are MNHNS and SASEGT. This CDR3 has 16 residues. CDR3 nucleotides: TGTGCCAGCAGTGAAGCGACCCTCGGGAGCAATCAGCCCCAGCATTTT. It specifies CASSEATLGSNQPQHF.

This clonotype was observed a few times. The CDR3 nucleotides read TGTGCCAGCAGCTTAGCTGACAGGGACAGAGGGGAGACCCAGTACTTC. Amino acid sequence: CASSLADRDRGETQYF. J is TRBJ2-5 and V is TRBV7-9; 7 nucleotides agree with TRBD1. Germline trimming cut 0 bases from V and 5 bases from J; bases unmatched to any gene: 9. The CDR3 is made up of 16 amino acids. The germline CDR1 and CDR2 sequences are SEHNR and FQNEAQ (reference sequence).

At least ten counts were recorded for this clonotype. The chain links TRBV7-2 to TRBJ1-5; a weak D match, TRBD1 (5 bases). Trimming left V 5 bases short and J 2 bases short, with 22 bases between. The CDR3 covers 18 residues. From germline, CDR1 is SGHTA and CDR2 FQGNSA. The CDR3 loop reads CASSPLDSVGGGNQPQHF. In DNA form, the CDR3 reads TGTGCCAGCAGCCCGCTAGATAGTGTCGGGGGTGGCAATCAGCCCCAGCATTTT.

This clonotype turned up a few times. The chain recombines TRBV7-9 with TRBJ1-5; D is ambiguous. This CDR3 has 14 residues. Germline values: CDR1 SEHNR, CDR2 FQNEAQ (reference sequence). The V end was cut by 6 bases, the J end by 2 bases, with 11 bases between. The chain's CDR3 is CASSGVGGNQPQHF. The CDR3, as DNA: TGTGCCAGCAGTGGGGTAGGAGGCAATCAGCCCCAGCATTTT.

The gene calls are TRBV4-3 and TRBJ1-2, with TRBD1 as a possible D gene (6 bases). Trimming shortened V by 0 bases and J by 6 bases, and 14 bases separated the two germline ends. The CDR3 spans 15 residues. Per the germline V gene, CDR1 is LGHNA and CDR2 is YSLEER. DNA for the CDR3: TGCGCCAGCAGCCAAGATTCGCGGGGGCCCGATGGCTACACCTTC. Its protein is CASSQDSRGPDGYTF.

The chain combines TRBV7-2 with TRBJ2-5; 8 bases align to TRBD2. The CDR3 runs to 16 residues. Germline CDR1 SGHTA, CDR2 FQGNSA. Trimming took 2 bases from V and 0 from J; bases not matched to a gene: 5. CDR3 in amino acids: CASSLPGLADQETQYF. CDR3 DNA: TGTGCCAGCAGCTTACCTGGACTAGCCGACCAAGAGACCCAGTACTTC.

The rearrangement uses TRBV6-6 and TRBJ2-3; D is uncertain. V lost 5 bases and J lost 0, with 12 bases in between. The germline CDR1 and CDR2 sequences are MNHNY and SVGAGI (reference sequence). The length of the CDR3 is 15 residues. CDR3 sequence: CASSPGSVSTDTQYF. The CDR3 nucleotides read TGTGCCAGCAGTCCTGGCTCCGTTAGCACAGATACGCAGTATTTT.

V gene TRBV19 combines with J gene TRBJ2-2; TRBD2 is a possible D gene (6 bases). Germline V lookup: CDR1 LNHDA, CDR2 SQIVND (reference sequence). CDR3 length: 13 residues. V dropped 3 bases and J dropped 9 bases, with 11 bases sitting between them. Here the CDR3 reads CASSILEGRELFF. CDR3 nucleotides: TGTGCCAGTAGTATTTTGGAGGGTCGGGAGCTGTTTTTT.

This clonotype appeared many times. The chain carries TRBV7-9 and TRBJ1-1; perhaps TRBD1 as D (6 bases). Germline V CDR1 and CDR2: SEHNR, FQNEAQ (reference sequence). Deletions cut 5 bases from V and 5 bases from J, with 15 bases between. The CDR3 runs to 14 residues. The CDR3 DNA is TGTGCCAGCAGCCCCCAGGGGATAGGAACTGAAGCTTTCTTT. Translated, it gives CASSPQGIGTEAFF.

This clonotype was counted between two and nine times. This chain links TRBV6-5 with TRBJ1-4; D gene ambiguous. Trimming shortened V by 8 bases and J by 0 bases, and 10 bases separated the two germline ends. The CDR3 has 14 residues. The V gene's germline CDR1 is MNHEY and CDR2 SVGAGI. The CDR3 loop is CASGISATNEKLFF. CDR3 nucleotide sequence: TGTGCCAGCGGGATCTCAGCAACTAATGAAAAACTGTTTTTT.